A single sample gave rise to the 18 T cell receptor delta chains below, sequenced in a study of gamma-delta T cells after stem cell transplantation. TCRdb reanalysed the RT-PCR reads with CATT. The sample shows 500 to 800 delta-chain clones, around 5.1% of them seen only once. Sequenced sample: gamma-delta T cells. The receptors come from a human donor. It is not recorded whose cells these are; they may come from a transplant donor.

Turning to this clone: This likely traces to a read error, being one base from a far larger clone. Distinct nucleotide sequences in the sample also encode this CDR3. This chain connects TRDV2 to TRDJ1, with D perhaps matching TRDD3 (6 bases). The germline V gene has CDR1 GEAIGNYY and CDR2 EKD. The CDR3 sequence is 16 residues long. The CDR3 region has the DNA TGCGCCTGTGACACCGTGGGGATTCGGACCCGCGATAAACTCATCTTT. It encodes CACDTVGIRTRDKLIF.

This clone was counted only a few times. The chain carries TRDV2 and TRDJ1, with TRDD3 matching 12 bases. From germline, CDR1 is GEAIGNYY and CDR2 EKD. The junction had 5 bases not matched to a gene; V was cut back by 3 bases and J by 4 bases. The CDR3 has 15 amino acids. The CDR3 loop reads CACDVLGDTNDKLIF. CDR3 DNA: TGTGCCTGTGACGTTCTGGGGGATACGAACGATAAACTCATCTTT.

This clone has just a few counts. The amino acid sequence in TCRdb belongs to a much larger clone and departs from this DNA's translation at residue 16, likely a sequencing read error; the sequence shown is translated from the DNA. The CDR3 loop reads CACDLVLGDTLSTDKFIF. Here the CDR3 DNA reads TGTGCCTGTGACCTCGTGCTGGGGGATACGCTATCCACCGATAAATTCATCTTT. The chain links TRDV2 to TRDJ1; 12 bases match TRDD3. CDR3 length: 18 residues. Germline CDR1 and CDR2: GEAIGNYY and EKD.

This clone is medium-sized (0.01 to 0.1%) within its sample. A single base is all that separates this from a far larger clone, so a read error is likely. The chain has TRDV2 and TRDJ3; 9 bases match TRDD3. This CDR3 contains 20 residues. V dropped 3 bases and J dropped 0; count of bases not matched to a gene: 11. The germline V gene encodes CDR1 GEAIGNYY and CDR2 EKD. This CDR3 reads CACDVLGDGRGSWDTRQMFF. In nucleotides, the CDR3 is TGTGCCTGTGACGTTCTGGGGGATGGTCGTGGCTCCTGGGACACCCGACAGATGTTTTTC.

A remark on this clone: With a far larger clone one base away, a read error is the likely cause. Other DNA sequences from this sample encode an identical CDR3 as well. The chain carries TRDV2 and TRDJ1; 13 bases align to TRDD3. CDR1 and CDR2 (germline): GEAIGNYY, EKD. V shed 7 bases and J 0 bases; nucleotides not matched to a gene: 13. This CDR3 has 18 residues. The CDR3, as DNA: TGTGCCTGCGACCCCGTACTGGGGGATACGGGGTACACCGATAAACTCATCTTT. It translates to CACDPVLGDTGYTDKLIF.

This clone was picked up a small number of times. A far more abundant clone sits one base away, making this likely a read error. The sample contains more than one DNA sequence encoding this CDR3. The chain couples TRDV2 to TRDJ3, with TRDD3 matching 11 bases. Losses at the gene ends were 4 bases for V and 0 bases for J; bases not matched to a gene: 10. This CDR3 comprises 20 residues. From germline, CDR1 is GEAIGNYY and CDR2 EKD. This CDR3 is CACDTSGTGGYSWDTRQMFF. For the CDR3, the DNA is TGTGCCTGTGATACGTCGGGCACTGGGGGATACTCCTGGGACACCCGACAGATGTTTTTC.

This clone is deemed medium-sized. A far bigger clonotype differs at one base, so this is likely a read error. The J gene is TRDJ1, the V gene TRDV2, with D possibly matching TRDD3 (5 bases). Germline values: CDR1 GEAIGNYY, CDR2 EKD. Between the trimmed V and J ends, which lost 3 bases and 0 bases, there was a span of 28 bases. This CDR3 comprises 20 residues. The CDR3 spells CACDALVFSDLLEDTDKLIF. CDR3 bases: TGTGCCTGTGACGCCCTGGTTTTCTCCGACTTACTGGAGGACACCGATAAACTCATCTTT.

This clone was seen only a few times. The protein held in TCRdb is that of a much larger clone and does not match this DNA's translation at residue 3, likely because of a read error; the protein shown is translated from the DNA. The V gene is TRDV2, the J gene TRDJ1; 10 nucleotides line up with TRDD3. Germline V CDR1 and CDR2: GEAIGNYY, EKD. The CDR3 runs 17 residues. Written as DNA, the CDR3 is TGTGCCCGTGACGTTCTGGGGGATAAAAGAATTCCCGATAAACTCATCTTT. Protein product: CARDVLGDKRIPDKLIF.

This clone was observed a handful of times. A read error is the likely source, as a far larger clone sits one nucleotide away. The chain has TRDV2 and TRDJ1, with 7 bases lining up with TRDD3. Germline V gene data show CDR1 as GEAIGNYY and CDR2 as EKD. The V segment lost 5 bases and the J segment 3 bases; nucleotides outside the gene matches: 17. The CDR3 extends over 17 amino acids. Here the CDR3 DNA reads TGTGCCTGTGGCCTACTGGGGCCGCAATCATCGCCCGATAAACTCATCTTT. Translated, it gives CACGLLGPQSSPDKLIF.

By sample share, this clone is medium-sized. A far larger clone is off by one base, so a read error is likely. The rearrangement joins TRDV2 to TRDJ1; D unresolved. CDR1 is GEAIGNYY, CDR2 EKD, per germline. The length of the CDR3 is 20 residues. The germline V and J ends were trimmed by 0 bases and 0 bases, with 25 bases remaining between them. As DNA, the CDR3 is TGTGCCTGTGACACCCTGGTTTTCTCCGACTTACCGGAGGACACCGATAAACTCATCTTT. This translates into CACDTLVFSDLPEDTDKLIF.

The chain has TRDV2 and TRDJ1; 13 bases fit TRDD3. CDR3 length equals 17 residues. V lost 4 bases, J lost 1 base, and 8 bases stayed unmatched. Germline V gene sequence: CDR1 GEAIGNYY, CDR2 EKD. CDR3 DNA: TGTGCCTGTGAACAACTGGGGGATACGCTATCCACCGATAAACTCATCTTT. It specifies CACEQLGDTLSTDKLIF.

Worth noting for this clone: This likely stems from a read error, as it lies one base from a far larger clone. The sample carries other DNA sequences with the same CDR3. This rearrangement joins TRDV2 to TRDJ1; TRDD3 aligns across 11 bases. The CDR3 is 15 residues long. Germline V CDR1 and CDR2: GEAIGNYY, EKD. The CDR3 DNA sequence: TGTGCCTGCGACACCGTGGGGGATACGAACGATAAACTCATCTTT. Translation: CACDTVGDTNDKLIF.

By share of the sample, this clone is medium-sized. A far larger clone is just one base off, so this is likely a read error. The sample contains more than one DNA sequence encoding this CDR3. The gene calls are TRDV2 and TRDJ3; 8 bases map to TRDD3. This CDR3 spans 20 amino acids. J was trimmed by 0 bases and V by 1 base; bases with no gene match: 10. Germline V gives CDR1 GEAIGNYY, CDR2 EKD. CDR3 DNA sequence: TGTGCCTGTGACACGTCGGGCACTGGGGGGTACTCCTGGGACACCCGACAGATGTTTTTC. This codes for CACDTSGTGGYSWDTRQMFF.

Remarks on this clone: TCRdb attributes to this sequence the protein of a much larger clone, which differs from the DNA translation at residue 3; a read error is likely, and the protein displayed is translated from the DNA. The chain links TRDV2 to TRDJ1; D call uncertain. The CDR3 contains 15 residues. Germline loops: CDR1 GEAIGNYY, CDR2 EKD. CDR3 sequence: CARDTLTRNTDKLIF. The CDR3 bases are TGTGCCCGTGACACGCTTACCCGTAACACCGATAAACTCATCTTT.

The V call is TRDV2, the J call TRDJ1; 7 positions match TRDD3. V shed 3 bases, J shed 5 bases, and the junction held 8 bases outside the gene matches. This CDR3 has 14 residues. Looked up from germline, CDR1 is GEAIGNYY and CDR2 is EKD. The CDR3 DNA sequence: TGTGCCTGTGACCCCCTGGGGGCCCTTGATAAACTCATCTTT. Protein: CACDPLGALDKLIF.

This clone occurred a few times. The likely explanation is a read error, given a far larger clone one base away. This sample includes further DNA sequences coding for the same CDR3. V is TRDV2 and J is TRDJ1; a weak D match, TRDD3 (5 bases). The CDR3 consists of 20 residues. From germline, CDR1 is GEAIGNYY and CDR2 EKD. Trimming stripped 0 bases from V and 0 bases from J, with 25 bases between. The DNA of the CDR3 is TGTGCCTGTGACACCCTAGTTTTCTCCGACTTACTGGAGGACACCGATAAACTCATCTTT. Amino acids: CACDTLVFSDLLEDTDKLIF.

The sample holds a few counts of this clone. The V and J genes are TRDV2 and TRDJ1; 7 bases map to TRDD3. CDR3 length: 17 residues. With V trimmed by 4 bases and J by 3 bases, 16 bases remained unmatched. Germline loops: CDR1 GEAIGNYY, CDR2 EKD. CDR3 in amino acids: CACEQLGPQSSPDKLIF. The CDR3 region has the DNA TGTGCCTGTGAACAACTGGGGCCGCAATCATCGCCCGATAAACTCATCTTT.

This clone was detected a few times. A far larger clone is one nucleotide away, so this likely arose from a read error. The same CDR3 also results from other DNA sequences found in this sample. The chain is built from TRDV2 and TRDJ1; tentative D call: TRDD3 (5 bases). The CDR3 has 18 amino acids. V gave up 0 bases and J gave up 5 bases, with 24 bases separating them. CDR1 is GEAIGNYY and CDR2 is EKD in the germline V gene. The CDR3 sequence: CACDTVAPVGWGTDKLIF. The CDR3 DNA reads TGTGCCTGTGACACCGTAGCGCCTGTGGGATGGGGAACTGATAAACTCATCTTT.